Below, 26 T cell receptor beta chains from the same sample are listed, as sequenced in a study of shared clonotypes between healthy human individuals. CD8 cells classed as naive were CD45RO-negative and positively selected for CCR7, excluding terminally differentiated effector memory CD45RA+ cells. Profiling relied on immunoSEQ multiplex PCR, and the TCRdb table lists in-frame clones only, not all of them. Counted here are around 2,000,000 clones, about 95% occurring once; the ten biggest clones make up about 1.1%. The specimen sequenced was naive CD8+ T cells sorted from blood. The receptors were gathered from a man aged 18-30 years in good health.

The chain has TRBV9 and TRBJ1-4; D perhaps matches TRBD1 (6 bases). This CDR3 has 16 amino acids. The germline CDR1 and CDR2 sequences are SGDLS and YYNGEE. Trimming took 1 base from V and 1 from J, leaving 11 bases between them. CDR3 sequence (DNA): TGTGCCAGCAGCGTATCGGGGGGCGGAACTAATGAAAAACTGTTTTTT. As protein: CASSVSGGGTNEKLFF.

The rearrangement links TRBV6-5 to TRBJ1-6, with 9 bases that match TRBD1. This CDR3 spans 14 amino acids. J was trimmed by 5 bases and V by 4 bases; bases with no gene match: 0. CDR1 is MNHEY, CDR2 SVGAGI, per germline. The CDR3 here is CASSWDRDNSPLHF. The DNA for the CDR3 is TGTGCCAGCAGTTGGGACAGGGATAATTCACCCCTCCACTTT.

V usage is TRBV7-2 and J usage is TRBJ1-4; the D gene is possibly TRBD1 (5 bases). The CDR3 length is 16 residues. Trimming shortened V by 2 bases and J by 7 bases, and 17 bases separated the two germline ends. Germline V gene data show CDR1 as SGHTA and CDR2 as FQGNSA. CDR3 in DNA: TGTGCCAGCAGCTTAAGCCTCGTGGGGCCTGGTGAAAAACTGTTTTTT. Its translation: CASSLSLVGPGEKLFF. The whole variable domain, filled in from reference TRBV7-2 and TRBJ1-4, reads GAGVSQSPSNKVTEKGKDVELRCDPISGHTALYWYRQSLGQGLEFLIYFQGNSAPDKSGLPSDRFSAERTGGSVSTLTIQRTQQEDSAVYLCASSLSLVGPGEKLFFGSGTQLSVL.

The CDR3 bases are TGTGCCAGCAGCCCGGGACACCTGATTTACGAGCAGTACTTC. Encoded protein: CASSPGHLIYEQYF. The chain links TRBV7-2 to TRBJ2-7; weak D call: TRBD1 (6 bases). The length of the CDR3 is 14 residues. Deletions cut 5 bases from V and 4 bases from J, with 15 bases between. Germline V gives CDR1 SGHTA, CDR2 FQGNSA.

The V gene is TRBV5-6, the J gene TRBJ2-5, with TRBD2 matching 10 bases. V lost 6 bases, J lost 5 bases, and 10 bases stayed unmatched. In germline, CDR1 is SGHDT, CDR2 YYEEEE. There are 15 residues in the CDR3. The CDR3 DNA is TGTGCCAGCAACCCTAGCGGGGGATCTATGGAGACCCAGTACTTC. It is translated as CASNPSGGSMETQYF. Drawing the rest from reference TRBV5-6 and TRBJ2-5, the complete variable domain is DAGVTQSPTHLIKTRGQQVTLRCSPKSGHDTVSWYQQALGQGPQFIFQYYEEEERQRGNFPDRFSGHQFPNYSSELNVNALLLGDSALYLCASNPSGGSMETQYFGPGTRLLVL.

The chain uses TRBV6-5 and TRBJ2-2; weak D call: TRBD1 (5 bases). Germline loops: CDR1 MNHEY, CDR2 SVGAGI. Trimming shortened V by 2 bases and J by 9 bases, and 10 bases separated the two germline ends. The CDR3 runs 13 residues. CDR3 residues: CASSYEGHRELFF. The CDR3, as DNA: TGTGCCAGCAGTTACGAAGGACACCGGGAGCTGTTTTTT.

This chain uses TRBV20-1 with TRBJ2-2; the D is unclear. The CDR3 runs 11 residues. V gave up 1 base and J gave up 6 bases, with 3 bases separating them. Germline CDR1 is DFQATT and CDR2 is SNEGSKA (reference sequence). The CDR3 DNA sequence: TGCAGTGCTAGAGTCTCCGGGGAGCTGTTTTTT. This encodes CSARVSGELFF.

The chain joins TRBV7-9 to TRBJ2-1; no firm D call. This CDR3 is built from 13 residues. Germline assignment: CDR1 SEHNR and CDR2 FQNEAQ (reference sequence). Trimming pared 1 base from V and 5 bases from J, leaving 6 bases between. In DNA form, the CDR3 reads TGTGCCAGCAGCTTAGGTAGGCACAATGAGCAGTTCTTC. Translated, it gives CASSLGRHNEQFF.

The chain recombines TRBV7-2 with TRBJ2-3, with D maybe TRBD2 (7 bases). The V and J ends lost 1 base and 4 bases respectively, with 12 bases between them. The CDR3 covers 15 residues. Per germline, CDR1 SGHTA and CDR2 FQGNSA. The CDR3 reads CASSLEGEGPDTQYF. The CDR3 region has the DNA TGTGCCAGCAGCTTAGAGGGGGAGGGCCCAGATACGCAGTATTTT.

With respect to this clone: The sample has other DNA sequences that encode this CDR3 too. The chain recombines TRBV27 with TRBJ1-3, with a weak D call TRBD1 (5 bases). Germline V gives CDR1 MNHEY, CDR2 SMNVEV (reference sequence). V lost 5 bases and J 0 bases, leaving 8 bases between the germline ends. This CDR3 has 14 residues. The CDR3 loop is CASSPGLSGNTIYF. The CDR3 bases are TGTGCCAGCAGTCCAGGGCTCTCTGGAAACACCATATATTTT.

The CDR3 DNA follows: TGTGCCAGCAGCAAAGTTCACAGGGGGGATCCCGACAATGAGCAGTTCTTC. Encoded protein: CASSKVHRGDPDNEQFF. The chain uses TRBV21-1 and TRBJ2-1; the table names TRBD1, a call not compared with the DNA. TRBV21-1 is a listed pseudogene. This CDR3 is 17 amino acids long.

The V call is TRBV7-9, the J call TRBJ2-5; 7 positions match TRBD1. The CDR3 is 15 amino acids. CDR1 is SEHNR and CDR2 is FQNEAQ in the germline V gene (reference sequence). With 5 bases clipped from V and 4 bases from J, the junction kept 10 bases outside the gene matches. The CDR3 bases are TGTGCCAGCAGCCCCAAGGGGGCAAGCGGAGAGACCCAGTACTTC. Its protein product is CASSPKGASGETQYF.

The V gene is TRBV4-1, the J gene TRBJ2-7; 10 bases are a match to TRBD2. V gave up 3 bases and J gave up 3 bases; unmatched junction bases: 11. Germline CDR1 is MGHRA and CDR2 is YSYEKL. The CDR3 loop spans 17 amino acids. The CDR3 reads CASSHEVGLADIYEQYF. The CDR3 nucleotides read TGCGCCAGCAGCCACGAAGTTGGACTAGCGGATATCTACGAGCAGTACTTC.

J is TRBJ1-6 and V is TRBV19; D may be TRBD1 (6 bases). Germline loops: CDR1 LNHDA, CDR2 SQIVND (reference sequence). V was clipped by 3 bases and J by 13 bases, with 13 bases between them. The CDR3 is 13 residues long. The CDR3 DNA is TGTGCCAGTAGTATCCAGGGGCCCGGGCCCCTCCACTTT. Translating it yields CASSIQGPGPLHF.

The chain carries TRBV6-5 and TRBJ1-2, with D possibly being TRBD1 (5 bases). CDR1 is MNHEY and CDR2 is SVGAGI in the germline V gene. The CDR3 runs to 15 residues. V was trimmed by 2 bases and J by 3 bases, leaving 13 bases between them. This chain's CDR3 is CASSYVSDNYYGYTF. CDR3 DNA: TGTGCCAGCAGTTACGTGTCGGACAACTACTATGGCTACACCTTC.

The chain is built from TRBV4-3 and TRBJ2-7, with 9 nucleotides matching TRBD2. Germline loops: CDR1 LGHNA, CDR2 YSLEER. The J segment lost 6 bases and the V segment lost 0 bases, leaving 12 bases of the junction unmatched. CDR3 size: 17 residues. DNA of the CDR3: TGCGCCAGCAGCCAAGATAGTATGGCGGGAGGGCCGGTCGAGCAGTACTTC. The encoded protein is CASSQDSMAGGPVEQYF.

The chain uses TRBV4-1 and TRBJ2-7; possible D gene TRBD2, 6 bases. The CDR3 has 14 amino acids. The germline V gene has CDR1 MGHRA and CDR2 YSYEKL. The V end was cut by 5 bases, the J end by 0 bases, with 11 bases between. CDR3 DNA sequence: TGCGCCAGCAGCTCCGGGAGCAGCTCCTACGAGCAGTACTTC. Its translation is CASSSGSSSYEQYF.

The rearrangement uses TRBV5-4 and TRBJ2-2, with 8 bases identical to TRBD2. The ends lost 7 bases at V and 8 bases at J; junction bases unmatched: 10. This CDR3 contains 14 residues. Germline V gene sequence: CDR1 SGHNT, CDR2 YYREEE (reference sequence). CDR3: CASQLADGSGELFF. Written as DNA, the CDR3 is TGTGCCAGCCAACTAGCGGATGGGAGTGGGGAGCTGTTTTTT.

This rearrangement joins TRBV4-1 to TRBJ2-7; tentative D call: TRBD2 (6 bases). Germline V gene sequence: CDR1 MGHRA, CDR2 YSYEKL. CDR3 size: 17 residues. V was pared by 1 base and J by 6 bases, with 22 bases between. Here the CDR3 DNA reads TGCGCCAGCAGCCAAGCTCCCCAGGAGGCTAGCGCGGGCGAGCAGTACTTC. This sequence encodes CASSQAPQEASAGEQYF.

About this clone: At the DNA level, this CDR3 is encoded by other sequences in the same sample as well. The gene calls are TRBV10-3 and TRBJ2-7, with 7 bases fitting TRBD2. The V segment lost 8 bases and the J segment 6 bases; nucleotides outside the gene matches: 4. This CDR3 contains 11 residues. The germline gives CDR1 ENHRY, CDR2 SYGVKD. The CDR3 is CAISGGGEQYF. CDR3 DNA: TGTGCCATCTCGGGGGGAGGCGAGCAGTACTTC.

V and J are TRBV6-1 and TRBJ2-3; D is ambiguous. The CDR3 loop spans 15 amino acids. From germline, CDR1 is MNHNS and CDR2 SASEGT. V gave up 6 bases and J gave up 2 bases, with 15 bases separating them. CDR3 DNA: TGTGCCAGCAGGAGCACCCCTAACCCCACAGATACGCAGTATTTT. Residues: CASRSTPNPTDTQYF.

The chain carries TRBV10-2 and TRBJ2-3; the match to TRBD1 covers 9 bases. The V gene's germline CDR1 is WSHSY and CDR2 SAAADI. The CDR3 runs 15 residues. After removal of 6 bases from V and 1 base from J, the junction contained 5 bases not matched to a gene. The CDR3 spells CASSTGGERTDTQYF. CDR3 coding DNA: TGCGCCAGCAGCACAGGGGGCGAACGCACAGATACGCAGTATTTT.

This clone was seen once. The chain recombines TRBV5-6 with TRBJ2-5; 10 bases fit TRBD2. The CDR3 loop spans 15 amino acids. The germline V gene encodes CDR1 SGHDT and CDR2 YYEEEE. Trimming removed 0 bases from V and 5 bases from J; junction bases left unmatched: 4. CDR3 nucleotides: TGTGCCAGCAGCTTGGCTAGCGGGAGCTATGAGACCCAGTACTTC. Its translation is CASSLASGSYETQYF.

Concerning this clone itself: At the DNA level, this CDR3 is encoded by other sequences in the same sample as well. The CDR3 spells CASSAPGGDYGYTF. The CDR3 DNA reads as TGTGCCAGCAGTGCCCCCGGGGGGGACTATGGCTACACCTTC. The chain joins TRBV6-5 to TRBJ1-2; possibly TRBD1 for D (5 bases). This CDR3 contains 14 residues. CDR1 is MNHEY, CDR2 SVGAGI, per germline. V lost 5 bases and J lost 3, with 13 bases in between.

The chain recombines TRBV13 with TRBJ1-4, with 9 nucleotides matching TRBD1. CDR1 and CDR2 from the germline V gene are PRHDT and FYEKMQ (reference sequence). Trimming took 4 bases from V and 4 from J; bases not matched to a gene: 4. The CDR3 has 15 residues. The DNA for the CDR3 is TGTGCCAGCAGCTCCACAGGGGGCTATAATGAAAAACTGTTTTTT. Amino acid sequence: CASSSTGGYNEKLFF.

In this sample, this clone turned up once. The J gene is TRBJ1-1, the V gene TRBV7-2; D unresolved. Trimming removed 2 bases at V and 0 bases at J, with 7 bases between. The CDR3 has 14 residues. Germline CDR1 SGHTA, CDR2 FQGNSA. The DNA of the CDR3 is TGTGCCAGCAGCTTACCGGCGTTGAACACTGAAGCTTTCTTT. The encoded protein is CASSLPALNTEAFF.